The sequence of this TCR beta chain was determined in a study of technical replicates of blood from several donors. Germline CDR1 is MNHEY and CDR2 is SVGAGI. The CDR3 runs 15 residues. V dropped 0 bases and J dropped 4 bases, with 10 bases sitting between them. In the case of this clone: The same CDR3 is also encoded by other DNA sequences in this sample.

Method: immunoSEQ multiplex PCR; TCRdb's copy keeps in-frame clones and lacks some. The sample gives about 66,000 clones, roughly 97% of which show up once; under 0.3% is in the top ten. The chain couples TRBV6-5 to TRBJ1-3; TRBD1 might be the D (6 bases). The sequence was obtained from a human donor in good health. Sample: T cells isolated from PBMCs. This CDR3 is CASSYSGTTGNTIYF. CDR3 bases: TGTGCCAGCAGTTACTCGGGGACAACGGGAAACACCATATATTTT.